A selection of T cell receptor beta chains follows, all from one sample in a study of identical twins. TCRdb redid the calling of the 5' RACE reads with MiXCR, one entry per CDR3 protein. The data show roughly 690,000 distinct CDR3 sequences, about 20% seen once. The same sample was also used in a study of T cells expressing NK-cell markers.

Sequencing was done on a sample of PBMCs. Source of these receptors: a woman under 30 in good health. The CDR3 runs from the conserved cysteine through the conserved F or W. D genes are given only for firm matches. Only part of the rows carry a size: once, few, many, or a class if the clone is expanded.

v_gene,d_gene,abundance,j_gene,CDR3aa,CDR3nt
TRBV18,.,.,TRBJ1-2,CASSPPSSYGYTF,TGTGCCAGCTCACCACCATCAAGCTATGGCTACACCTTC
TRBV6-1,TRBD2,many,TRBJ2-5,CASSSLGAGGQETQYF,TGTGCCAGCTCCTCATTGGGGGCGGGAGGCCAAGAGACCCAGTACTTC
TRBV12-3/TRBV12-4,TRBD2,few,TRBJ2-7,CASSFGGSEQYF,TGTGCCAGCAGTTTCGGGGGGTCGGAGCAGTACTTC
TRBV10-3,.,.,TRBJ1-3,CAIRGLRQPRNTIYF,TGTGCCATCAGGGGGTTGAGACAGCCCCGAAACACCATATATTTT
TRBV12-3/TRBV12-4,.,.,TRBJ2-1,CASDRVGSYNEQFF,TGTGCCAGCGACCGGGTGGGCTCCTACAATGAGCAGTTCTTC
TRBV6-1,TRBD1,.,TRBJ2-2,CASSRQGVKGELFF,TGTGCCAGCAGCCGACAGGGGGTGAAAGGGGAGCTGTTTTTT
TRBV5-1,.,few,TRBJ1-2,CASSLEAGGRGKGGYTF,TGCGCCAGCAGCTTGGAGGCAGGTGGCCGGGGTAAAGGTGGCTACACCTTC
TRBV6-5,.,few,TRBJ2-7,CASSSVPDRSVGREQYF,TGTGCCAGCAGTTCCGTGCCCGACCGGTCGGTTGGTCGCGAGCAGTACTTC
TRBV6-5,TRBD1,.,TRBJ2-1,CASSYSIRGQNEQFF,TGTGCCAGCAGTTACTCGATAAGGGGGCAAAATGAGCAGTTCTTC
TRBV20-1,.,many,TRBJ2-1,CSAIQPRARYNEQFF,TGCAGTGCTATTCAACCGAGGGCCCGATACAATGAGCAGTTCTTC
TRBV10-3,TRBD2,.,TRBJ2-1,CAVGGGVTPSSYNEQFF,TGTGCCGTGGGCGGGGGGGTTACCCCAAGCTCCTACAATGAGCAGTTCTTC
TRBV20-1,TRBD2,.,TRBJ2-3,CSATSGFPDTQYF,TGCAGTGCCACTAGCGGGTTCCCAGATACGCAGTATTTT
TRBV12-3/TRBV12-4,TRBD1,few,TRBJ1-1,CASSDRQGFTEAFF,TGTGCCAGCAGCGATAGACAGGGTTTCACTGAAGCTTTCTTT
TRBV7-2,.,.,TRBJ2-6,CASSYGLLGGANVLTF,TGTGCCAGCAGCTACGGACTACTTGGTGGGGCCAACGTCCTGACTTTC
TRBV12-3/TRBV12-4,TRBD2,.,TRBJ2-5,CASSTSGGAAQYF,TGTGCCAGCAGCACTAGCGGGGGGGCGGCCCAGTACTTC
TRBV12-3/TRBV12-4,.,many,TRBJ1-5,CASNFQGNQPQHF,TGTGCCAGCAACTTTCAGGGGAATCAGCCCCAGCATTTT
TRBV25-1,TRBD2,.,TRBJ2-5,CASSAGTSGGQETQYF,TGTGCCAGCAGTGCCGGGACTAGCGGGGGCCAAGAGACCCAGTACTTC
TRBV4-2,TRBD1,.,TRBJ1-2,CASSPSDRSIYGYTF,TGTGCCAGCAGCCCATCGGACAGGTCGATCTATGGCTACACCTTC
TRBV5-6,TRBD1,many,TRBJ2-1,CASSQGQGSYNEQFF,TGTGCCAGCAGCCAGGGACAGGGGTCCTACAATGAGCAGTTCTTC
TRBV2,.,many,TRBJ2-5,CASTKEETQYF,TGTGCCAGCACGAAAGAGGAGACCCAGTACTTC
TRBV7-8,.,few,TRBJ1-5,CASRQGRVGQPQHF,TGTGCCAGCAGACAAGGACGGGTGGGTCAGCCCCAGCATTTT
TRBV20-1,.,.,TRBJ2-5,CSAIGTIQETQYF,TGCAGTGCGATCGGGACAATTCAAGAGACCCAGTACTTC
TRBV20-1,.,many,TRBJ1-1,CSARVSRRSTEAFF,TGCAGTGCTAGAGTATCCAGGCGTTCAACTGAAGCTTTCTTT
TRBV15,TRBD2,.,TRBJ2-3,CATSRPPPGTSGDVNTDTQYF,TGTGCCACCAGCAGACCTCCCCCAGGGACTAGCGGGGACGTAAACACAGATACGCAGTATTTT
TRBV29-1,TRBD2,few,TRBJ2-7,CSVEGLAYEQYF,TGCAGCGTTGAAGGACTAGCATACGAGCAGTACTTC
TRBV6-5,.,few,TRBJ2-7,CASSYSGQSSYEQYF,TGTGCCAGCAGTTACAGCGGCCAGAGCTCCTACGAGCAGTACTTC
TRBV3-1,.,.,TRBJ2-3,CASSQGVADSDTQYF,TGTGCCAGCAGCCAAGGGGTAGCGGACTCGGATACGCAGTATTTT
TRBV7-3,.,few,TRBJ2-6,CASSLTRVSGANVLTF,TGTGCCAGCAGCCTCACGCGAGTCTCTGGGGCCAACGTCCTGACTTTC
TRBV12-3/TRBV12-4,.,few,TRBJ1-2,CASSLTGPPYYGYTF,TGTGCCAGCAGTTTAACAGGGCCCCCCTACTATGGCTACACCTTC
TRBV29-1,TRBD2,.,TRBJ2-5,CSSLGGGETQYF,TGCAGCTCTCTGGGGGGGGGAGAGACCCAGTACTTC
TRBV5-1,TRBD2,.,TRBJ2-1,CASSPDGTSYRNEQFF,TGCGCCAGCAGCCCGGATGGGACTAGTTATCGGAATGAGCAGTTCTTC
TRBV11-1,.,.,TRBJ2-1,CASSLRINNLYNEQFF,TGTGCCAGCAGCTTACGCATTAATAACCTCTACAATGAGCAGTTCTTC
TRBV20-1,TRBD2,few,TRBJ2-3,CSARELAEFTDTQYF,TGCAGTGCTAGAGAACTAGCGGAGTTCACAGATACGCAGTATTTT
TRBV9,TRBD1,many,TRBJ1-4,CASSVRQGYNEKLFF,TGTGCCAGCAGCGTGAGACAGGGATACAATGAAAAACTGTTTTTT